This T cell receptor beta chain was observed in a study of post-analysis software for immune sequencing data. General study results and limits: When patients were compared with controls, 5 or 6 TRBV segments were more frequent, TRBV5-6, TRBV5-1 and TRBV20-1 among them.

The CDR3 sequence is 14 residues long. CDR1 is ENHRY and CDR2 is SYGVKD in the germline V gene. The V and J ends lost 2 bases and 11 bases, in that order; junction bases with no gene match: 9. Note on this clonotype: Its antigen is currently unknown.

Each TCR beta cDNA library carried unique molecular identifiers. The yield from about 1 to 10 million T cells was roughly 500,000 cDNA molecules in total. TCRdb re-called the PCR reads through MiXCR, storing one row per CDR3 protein. The profile shows some 890,000 distinct CDR3 sequences, approximately 50% of them singletons. J is TRBJ2-5 and V is TRBV10-3; TRBD1 matches at 9 bases. This TCR was recovered from a girl under 18 with multiple sclerosis. The specimen was blood. This CDR3 reads CAISEGQGSGGQYF. The CDR3 region has the DNA TGTGCCATCAGTGAGGGACAGGGGTCTGGCGGGCAGTACTTC.